This TCR beta chain was identified during a study of beta chain features in type 1 diabetes. Regarding the study as a whole: Since sequencing was performed on cDNA, cells with high TCR expression could be over-represented.

The ends lost 5 bases at V and 7 bases at J; junction bases unmatched: 7. CDR3 length equals 16 residues. CDR1 is LNHNV, CDR2 YYDKDF, per germline (reference sequence). This clone was observed a few times. Its antigen remains unknown. Expressed TCRB transcripts were sequenced, since all the RNA that had been isolated was reverse transcribed. Profiling relied on immunoSEQ multiplex PCR, and the TCRdb table lists in-frame clones only, not all of them. The sample holds 810,000 or so clones, about a sixth seen once. The sequenced material came from naive CD4+ T cells from blood. V and J are TRBV15 and TRBJ2-1, with TRBD2 identical over 14 bases. This TCR derives from a woman under 30 in good health. As DNA, the CDR3 is TGTGCCACCAGCGCCCGTGGACTAGCGGGAGGAAATGAGCAGTTCTTC. This translates into CATSARGLAGGNEQFF.